These 21 T cell receptor beta chains came from one sample sequenced in a study of cytomegalovirus exposure and HLA in healthy donors (dated by TCRdb to the late 2010s). The library was obtained by the immunoSEQ multiplex PCR assay. For the multiplex PCR, a mixture combining 60 forward primers for TCR Vbeta segments and 13 reverse primers for TCR Jbeta segments was used. TCRdb provides this immuneACCESS table in a form limited to in-frame rearrangements. Some clones are lacking; in checked studies, under half of them reflect an unresolved V gene, and why the rest are absent is not known. Counted in this sample were roughly 120,000 clones; 77% of them appeared once. Jointly, the top ten make up 5.8% of the sample. What was sequenced was PBMCs. The receptors here all came from a man between 18 and 35 years old in good health and CMV-seropositive.

V is TRBV6-5 and J is TRBJ2-5; D might be TRBD2 (6 bases). Trimming shortened V by 6 bases and J by 4 bases, and 15 bases separated the two germline ends. CDR3 length: 14 residues. Germline V CDR1 and CDR2: MNHEY, SVGAGI. CDR3 residues: CASSPTMGGETQYF. CDR3 DNA: TGTGCCAGCAGCCCTACGATGGGGGGAGAGACCCAGTACTTC.

V gene TRBV10-1 combines with J gene TRBJ2-5, with D perhaps matching TRBD2 (5 bases). V lost 0 bases and J lost 0, with 11 bases in between. CDR3 length equals 16 residues. In germline, CDR1 is WNHNN, CDR2 SYGVQD (reference sequence). For the CDR3, the DNA is TGCGCCAGCAGTGAGTCGAGGGTAGTGGACCAAGAGACCCAGTACTTC. As protein: CASSESRVVDQETQYF.

By share, this clone ranks as medium-sized (0.01 to 0.1%). The gene calls are TRBV5-1 and TRBJ2-1, with TRBD1 matching 7 bases. The length of the CDR3 is 13 residues. Germline V gene lookup returns CDR1 SGHRS and CDR2 YFSETQ. V shed 1 base, J shed 9 bases, and the junction held 4 bases outside the gene matches. The CDR3 bases are TGCGCCAGCAGCTTGACAGGGGTAGGTGAGCAGTTCTTC. It translates to CASSLTGVGEQFF.

This clone was counted between two and nine times. The V and J genes are TRBV29-1 and TRBJ1-1, with a possible D match to TRBD1 (6 bases). Trimming took 7 bases from V and 5 from J, leaving 14 bases between them. Germline CDR1 reads SQVTM; CDR2 reads ANQGSEA. The CDR3 sequence is 12 residues long. For the CDR3, the DNA is TGCAGCGGCAACCAACAGGGTACTGAAGCTTTCTTT. Encoded protein: CSGNQQGTEAFF.

J is TRBJ1-4 and V is TRBV7-8; 8 bases agree with TRBD1. The CDR3 totals 17 residues. CDR1 is SGHVS and CDR2 is FQNEAQ in the germline V gene. Germline trimming cut 1 base from V and 5 bases from J; bases unmatched to any gene: 9. CDR3 nucleotide sequence: TGTGCCAGCAGCTTAGAATGGCTTCGGGACAGGAATGAAAAACTGTTTTTT. As protein: CASSLEWLRDRNEKLFF. Full variable domain (rest looked up from reference TRBV7-8 and TRBJ1-4): GAGVSQSPRYKVAKRGQDVALRCDPISGHVSLFWYQQALGQGPEFLTYFQNEAQLDKSGLPSDRFFAERPEGSVSTLKIQRTQQEDSAVYLCASSLEWLRDRNEKLFFGSGTQLSVL.

In this sample, this clone turned up a few times. This sequence joins TRBV15 and TRBJ1-2; D is unclear. The germline V and J ends were trimmed by 0 bases and 5 bases, with 10 bases remaining between them. The germline CDR1 and CDR2 sequences are LNHNV and YYDKDF (reference sequence). This CDR3 region has 14 residues. The CDR3 sequence is CATSREVTGYGYTF. In DNA form, the CDR3 reads TGTGCCACCAGCAGAGAGGTGACGGGATATGGCTACACCTTC. Filled out from reference TRBV15 and TRBJ1-2, the complete variable domain reads DAMVIQNPRYQVTQFGKPVTLSCSQTLNHNVMYWYQQKSSQAPKLLFHYYDKDFNNEADTPDNFQSRRPNTSFCFLDIRSPGLGDTAMYLCATSREVTGYGYTFGSGTRLTVV.

This chain connects TRBV15 to TRBJ2-5; D remains unclear. The ends were cut back, 0 bases at V and 7 bases at J, with 6 bases in the middle. CDR1 and CDR2 from the germline V gene are LNHNV and YYDKDF (reference sequence). The CDR3 sequence is 12 residues long. The CDR3 loop is CATSRDLATQYF. CDR3 coding DNA: TGTGCCACCAGCAGAGATCTGGCGACCCAGTACTTC.

This chain joins TRBV29-1 and TRBJ1-3; a possible D gene is TRBD1 (6 bases). The CDR3 sequence is 14 residues long. Trimming pared 5 bases from V and 1 base from J, leaving 12 bases between. Germline V lookup: CDR1 SQVTM, CDR2 ANQGSEA. In DNA, the CDR3 is TGCAGCGTTCGCTGGACAGAATCTGGAAACACCATATATTTT. Residues: CSVRWTESGNTIYF. The complete variable domain, with remaining parts taken from reference TRBV29-1 and TRBJ1-3, reads SAVISQKPSRDICQRGTSLTIQCQVDSQVTMMFWYRQQPGQSLTLIATANQGSEATYESGFVIDKFPISRPNLTFSTLTVSNMSPEDSSIYLCSVRWTESGNTIYFGEGSWLTVV.

The chain carries TRBV5-1 and TRBJ2-1, with a tentative D call TRBD1 (6 bases). V was shortened by 0 bases and J by 6 bases, with 7 bases between the two germline ends. CDR1 is SGHRS and CDR2 is YFSETQ in the germline V gene. The CDR3 loop spans 13 amino acids. CDR3 DNA sequence: TGCGCCAGCAGCTTGGGGACAGCCAATGAGCAGTTCTTC. It is translated as CASSLGTANEQFF.

The chain recombines TRBV11-2 with TRBJ1-6; D may be TRBD1 (6 bases). The V end was cut by 5 bases, the J end by 7 bases, with 15 bases between. CDR3 length equals 15 residues. Looked up from germline, CDR1 is SGHAT and CDR2 is FQNNGV. CDR3 residues: CASSALQGLNSPLHF. The CDR3 coding sequence is TGTGCCAGCAGCGCATTACAGGGATTAAATTCACCCCTCCACTTT.

Only a few counts were recorded for this clone. V is TRBV6-6 and J is TRBJ1-5; no definite D call. There are 15 residues in the CDR3. Per germline, CDR1 MNHNY and CDR2 SVGAGI (reference sequence). V was trimmed by 2 bases and J by 2 bases, leaving 10 bases between them. The CDR3 DNA is TGTGCCAGCAGTTACACGGGTTCCGGCAATCAGCCCCAGCATTTT. It encodes CASSYTGSGNQPQHF.

The chain recombines TRBV5-6 with TRBJ2-2, with no clear D. The V and J ends lost 8 bases and 6 bases respectively, with 11 bases between them. There are 12 residues in the CDR3. Per the germline V gene, CDR1 is SGHDT and CDR2 is YYEEEE. CDR3 protein: CASHRVAGELFF. The DNA of the CDR3 is TGTGCCAGTCACCGGGTGGCCGGGGAGCTGTTTTTT.

This sequence joins TRBV27 and TRBJ2-7; no firm D call. The CDR3 extends over 13 amino acids. The germline V gene encodes CDR1 MNHEY and CDR2 SMNVEV (reference sequence). Trimming stripped 2 bases from V and 4 bases from J, with 9 bases between. In DNA form, the CDR3 reads TGTGCCAGCAGTTTAGGCACTATTTACGAGCAGTACTTC. It codes for CASSLGTIYEQYF.

This chain connects TRBV19 to TRBJ2-3, with D perhaps matching TRBD1 (5 bases). Per germline, CDR1 LNHDA and CDR2 SQIVND (reference sequence). This CDR3 contains 15 residues. Trimming removed 6 bases from V and 4 bases from J, with 17 bases in between. The CDR3: CASSPYATGPDTQYF. CDR3 sequence (DNA): TGTGCCAGTAGCCCCTACGCAACAGGCCCAGATACGCAGTATTTT.

V usage is TRBV11-3 and J usage is TRBJ2-1; a weak D match, TRBD2 (6 bases). CDR3 length: 17 residues. V lost 0 bases, J lost 6 bases, and 18 bases lay in between. The germline V gene has CDR1 SGHNT and CDR2 YENEEA. CDR3 residues: CASSLEGEISGLNEQFF. As DNA, the CDR3 is TGTGCCAGCAGCTTAGAAGGGGAAATTAGCGGCCTCAATGAGCAGTTCTTC.

The J gene is TRBJ2-2, the V gene TRBV7-9, with D possibly matching TRBD2 (6 bases). Between the trimmed V and J ends, which lost 5 bases and 7 bases, there was a span of 17 bases. The CDR3 spans 15 residues. CDR1 and CDR2 from the germline V gene are SEHNR and FQNEAQ (reference sequence). DNA of the CDR3: TGTGCCAGCAGCCCCCGGGAGAGGGTGATCGGGGAGCTGTTTTTT. Its translation is CASSPRERVIGELFF. The whole variable domain, filled in from reference TRBV7-9 and TRBJ2-2, reads DTGVSQNPRHKITKRGQNVTFRCDPISEHNRLYWYRQTLGQGPEFLTYFQNEAQLEKSRLLSDRFSAERPKGSFSTLEIQRTEQGDSAMYLCASSPRERVIGELFFGEGSRLTVL.

This chain uses TRBV9 with TRBJ2-4, with 8 bases matching TRBD1. V gave up 4 bases and J gave up 5 bases; unmatched junction bases: 5. The germline V gene has CDR1 SGDLS and CDR2 YYNGEE. CDR3 length: 14 amino acids. In DNA, the CDR3 is TGTGCCAGCAGCTTCGGACAGGGTCAAAACATTCAGTACTTC. Translating gives CASSFGQGQNIQYF.

V and J are TRBV11-3 and TRBJ2-1; 13 bases are a match to TRBD2. CDR1 is SGHNT, CDR2 YENEEA, per germline. The CDR3 length is 16 residues. The junction had 3 bases not matched to a gene; V was cut back by 5 bases and J by 2 bases. As DNA, the CDR3 is TGTGCCAGCAGCCGGACTAGCGGGAGTCCCTACAATGAGCAGTTCTTC. Translation: CASSRTSGSPYNEQFF.

The rearrangement uses TRBV6-6 and TRBJ2-2, with TRBD1 matching over 7 bases. Germline V gene data show CDR1 as MNHNY and CDR2 as SVGAGI (reference sequence). The CDR3 consists of 14 residues. With 6 bases clipped from V and 6 bases from J, the junction kept 7 bases outside the gene matches. The CDR3 here is CASRLIGQAGELFF. CDR3 sequence (DNA): TGTGCCAGCAGATTAATAGGACAGGCCGGGGAGCTGTTTTTT.

The gene calls are TRBV5-1 and TRBJ2-5; weak D call: TRBD1 (6 bases). The CDR3 is 15 residues long. The germline V and J ends were trimmed by 0 bases and 6 bases, with 15 bases remaining between them. CDR1 and CDR2 (germline): SGHRS, YFSETQ. The CDR3 is CASSLDPGQSKTQYF. The CDR3 coding sequence is TGCGCCAGCAGCTTGGACCCGGGACAATCGAAGACCCAGTACTTC.

This chain uses TRBV5-6 with TRBJ2-1; TRBD1 is a possible D gene (5 bases). CDR3 length: 14 amino acids. V gave up 1 base and J gave up 4 bases, with 9 bases separating them. CDR1 is SGHDT, CDR2 YYEEEE, per germline. The CDR3, as DNA: TGTGCCAGCAGCTTGCGGGCAGGGTACAATGAGCAGTTCTTC. Its protein product is CASSLRAGYNEQFF.